This T cell receptor beta chain was retrieved from a study of blood T cell repertoires in COVID-19 (TCRdb year 2020). For the study in its entirety: Collaborator samples came from the United States, Italy and Spain and covered acute and convalescent phases of COVID-19. The prospective study material was composed of cDNA or gDNA derived from T cells, B-cell-depleted T cells, or PBMCs. Deeply sampled blood TCRbeta repertoires from subjects exposed to, actively infected with, or recovered from COVID-19 were included in the dataset. A freely available public database, intended as a resource for researchers studying the immune response to SARS-CoV-2, is where the repertoires were released. The samples were drawn from the first 160 participants of the ongoing ImmuneRACE study and from 950 to 1,500 subjects provided by 6 global collaborators. A de-identified subject ID, COVID-19 status, age in years and sex were almost always included in the sample metadata. Where available, HLA class I and class II types were taken from metadata supplied by the sample provider and were not determined by assay-based typing. The research as a whole found: The quantity of clinical and demographic metadata differed by source and by participant and was supplied without curation.

CDR1 and CDR2, looked up from the germline V gene (reference sequence), are LNHNV and YYDKDF. The CDR3 goes from the cysteine to the phenylalanine over 14 residues. Only CDR3 DNA remains: 42 bases, in frame from the first base. Unmatched junction bases come to 4, with V trimmed by 4 bases and J by 5 bases. This clone has only one observation. The antigen this receptor binds is unknown. There are no base qualities to consult, and no much larger clone falls within one base. TCRbeta CDR3 regions were amplified from genomic DNA using the immunoSEQ Assay, a bias-controlled multiplex PCR. The authors' analysis ran thus. The number of nucleated cells in each sample was estimated by amplification of reference gene primers within the assay. To quantify the absolute abundance of each unique TCRbeta CDR3 rearrangement, sequence reads were collapsed and filtered. Productive Simpson clonality was computed per sample as the square root of Simpson's diversity index over productive rearrangements. The clones in this table, taken by TCRdb from immuneACCESS, are in-frame only. Not every clone is retained; where verified, under half of the shortfall comes from an unresolved V gene, and the cause of the rest is unknown. V and J calls and clone size are given by that table; D and trimming were obtained from the DNA. Counted in this sample were a few hundred thousand clones; 90% of them appeared once. Around 16% of the sample rests with the top ten.

In the prospective study, participants were roughly 18 to 100 years old, resided in 24 geographic areas of the United States, and were enrolled through a virtual design. To assign participants to cohorts, the prospective study relied on clinical history that participants themselves reported in a screening survey and a study questionnaire. Exposed participants had been in contact, within 2 weeks of entering the study, with a person who had a PCR-confirmed or clinician-diagnosed case of COVID-19. In the prospective study, mobile phlebotomists collected whole blood, serum and a nasopharyngeal or oropharyngeal swab from each participant. Additional blood draws and questionnaires over an approximately 2-month period could optionally be provided by prospective study participants. Before DNA extraction, prospective study blood samples were shipped either frozen or at room temperature.

The clonotype was recovered from a man aged 25 to 40 who had been exposed to COVID-19. The sequenced material came from PBMCs or T cells enriched from blood (not recorded which). Rearrangement joined TRBV15 to TRBJ1-2; a stretch of 10 junction bases matches TRBD1. The DNA sequence is TGTGCCACCAGCATCCGGGACAGGGGTTATGGCTACACCTTC. It codes for CATSIRDRGYGYTF.